This T cell receptor (beta chain) was profiled in a study of T cell repertoires in cytomegalovirus infection. Findings and limits, study-wide: Using cumulative public TCR beta family frequency, the authors identified those who carried CMV together with the relevant HLA.

A remark on this clonotype: Its antigen is as yet unknown.

The CDR3 is made up of 15 amino acids. Germline assignment: CDR1 SEHNR and CDR2 FQNEAQ (reference sequence). V gave up 6 bases and J gave up 6 bases; unmatched junction bases: 12. MiXCR was run by TCRdb on the reads, yielding one entry per CDR3 protein. The data hold about half a million distinct CDR3 sequences, with around 35% observed a single time. The sequencing used cultured PBMCs, collected from culture after CMV antigen stimulation. This chain joins TRBV7-9 and TRBJ2-7, with 9 nucleotides matching TRBD1. The clonotype was recovered from a human donor in good health (CMV status not recorded). Some clones in this sample may be carry-over from other donors' samples. This CDR3 reads CASSRAGTGLIEQYF. The CDR3 bases are TGTGCCAGCAGTCGAGCCGGGACAGGGCTAATCGAGCAGTACTTC.